The 23 T cell receptor beta chains listed next were all sequenced from one sample in a study of T-cell reconstitution after alpha-beta-depleted transplantation in children (dated by TCRdb to 2016 to 2017). Library creation used PCR. For sequencing, an Illumina HiSeq 2500 was employed. TCR library preparation used molecular barcoding, with unique molecular identifiers applied to normalize quantification of the TCRbeta repertoire. TCRdb reworked the public reads: Q25 trimming with fastp, MiXCR clone assembly, productive beta chains retained. Each record represents a unique CDR3 protein, reported with the most common genes and DNA among its rows. A total of 490,000 or so distinct CDR3 sequences appear in this sample, about 12% of them only once. Clones ranked in the top ten supply less than 6.5% of the sample. The starting material was PBMCs from the stem cell graft donor, obtained from the stem cell graft. The receptors were gathered from a human donor who donated a stem cell graft to a child with combined immunodeficiency.

The chain carries TRBV30 and TRBJ2-7; the D gene is possibly TRBD1 (5 bases). Trimming shortened V by 0 bases and J by 5 bases, and 17 bases separated the two germline ends. Germline CDR1 reads GTSNPN; CDR2 reads SVGIG (reference sequence). This CDR3 is 15 amino acids long. The CDR3 here is CAWSVLGQLGDEQYF. DNA for the CDR3: TGTGCCTGGAGTGTGCTGGGGCAGCTTGGGGACGAGCAGTACTTC. Variable domain in full (rest from reference TRBV30 and TRBJ2-7): SQTIHQWPATLVQPVGSPLSLECTVEGTSNPNLYWYRQAAGRGLQLLFYSVGIGQISSEVPQNLSASRPQDRQFILSSKKLLLSDSGFYLCAWSVLGQLGDEQYFGPGTRLTVT.

This chain joins TRBV11-1 and TRBJ2-1, with 7 bases identical to TRBD2. From germline, CDR1 is SGHAT and CDR2 FQDESV (reference sequence). V gave up 1 base and J gave up 0 bases; unmatched junction bases: 15. The CDR3 loop spans 20 amino acids. CDR3 region: CASSLDSPGGYTSSYNEQFF. The CDR3 DNA reads as TGTGCCAGCAGCTTAGATAGTCCGGGAGGCTATACCAGCTCCTACAATGAGCAGTTCTTC.

The V gene is TRBV4-2, the J gene TRBJ2-2, with D perhaps matching TRBD2 (6 bases). Trimming cost V 1 base and J 7 bases, with 13 bases left between them. Germline CDR1 reads LGHNA; CDR2 reads YNFKEQ. The length of the CDR3 is 15 residues. CDR3 residues: CASSQGRGEDGELFF. In DNA, the CDR3 is TGTGCCAGCAGCCAAGGGCGGGGTGAGGACGGGGAGCTGTTTTTT.

This chain uses TRBV3-1 with TRBJ2-1; 11 bases are a match to TRBD2. Germline assignment: CDR1 LGHDT and CDR2 YNNKEL (reference sequence). The CDR3 loop spans 20 amino acids. V was pared by 4 bases and J by 8 bases, with 22 bases of the junction left unmatched. The CDR3 is CASSRPERFSGRAKEHEQFF. The DNA for the CDR3 is TGTGCCAGCAGCCGCCCGGAGAGGTTTAGCGGGAGGGCGAAAGAACATGAGCAGTTCTTC.

This clonotype was seen more than once but under ten times. The chain uses TRBV7-3 and TRBJ1-6, with a tentative D call TRBD1 (5 bases). Germline assignment: CDR1 SGHTA and CDR2 FQGTGA. V lost 5 bases, J lost 5 bases, and 10 bases lay in between. There are 14 residues in the CDR3. CDR3 sequence (DNA): TGTGCCAGCAGCCCAGGGAGCGATAATTCACCCCTCCACTTT. This gives the protein CASSPGSDNSPLHF.

The rearrangement links TRBV21-1 to TRBJ1-5; no DNA check was done on the table's D call, TRBD1. TRBV21-1 is assigned pseudogene status. The CDR3 is 16 residues long. For the CDR3, the DNA is TGTGCCAGCAGCAGAAACCGGGACAGAAGCAATCAGCCCCAGCATTTT. It is translated as CASSRNRDRSNQPQHF.

This chain uses TRBV3-1 with TRBJ2-1; D may be TRBD1 (5 bases). There are 16 residues in the CDR3. The V gene lost 0 bases and the J gene lost 6 bases, with 15 bases spanning the gap. Germline lookup yields CDR1 LGHDT and CDR2 YNNKEL (reference sequence). The CDR3 nucleotides are TGTGCCAGCAGCCAAGATCTAAGGCAGGGAAGCAATGAGCAGTTCTTC. As protein: CASSQDLRQGSNEQFF.

This chain uses TRBV12-3 or TRBV12-4 with TRBJ2-1; TRBD2 matches at 10 bases. This CDR3 has 19 amino acids. With 3 bases clipped from V and 4 bases from J, the junction kept 15 bases outside the gene matches. The CDR3 loop is CASSLALEGAGGPYNEQFF. The DNA of the CDR3 is TGTGCCAGCAGTTTGGCCCTGGAAGGAGCGGGGGGGCCGTACAATGAGCAGTTCTTC.

V is TRBV24-1 and J is TRBJ2-3; no clear D gene. This CDR3 has 13 amino acids. Germline CDR1 and CDR2: KGHDR and SFDVKD. Between the trimmed V and J ends, which lost 5 bases and 0 bases, there was a span of 5 bases. CDR3 coding DNA: TGTGCCACCAGTGGCGACAGCACAGATACGCAGTATTTT. The encoded protein is CATSGDSTDTQYF.

This clonotype was observed many times. The V call is TRBV20-1, the J call TRBJ2-7; 9 nucleotides match TRBD1. The CDR3 runs to 15 residues. Germline trimming cut 1 base from V and 6 bases from J; bases unmatched to any gene: 10. Germline loops: CDR1 DFQATT, CDR2 SNEGSKA (reference sequence). The CDR3 DNA follows: TGCAGTGCTAGAGTGGGGGGGACAGGGATGACCGAGCAGTACTTC. Protein sequence: CSARVGGTGMTEQYF.

This clonotype has ten or more counts. This sequence joins TRBV6-5 and TRBJ1-5, with D perhaps matching TRBD1 (5 bases). The CDR3 length is 14 residues. Germline CDR1 reads MNHEY; CDR2 reads SVGAGI. The V and J ends lost 7 bases and 3 bases respectively, with 13 bases between them. DNA for the CDR3: TGTGCCAGCACCAGGGACTCTAACAATCAGCCCCAGCATTTT. Its translation is CASTRDSNNQPQHF.

This clonotype was seen a few times. This chain uses TRBV20-1 with TRBJ2-7, with D unresolved. Trimming stripped 1 base from V and 5 bases from J, with 15 bases between. Per germline, CDR1 DFQATT and CDR2 SNEGSKA (reference sequence). The CDR3 contains 14 residues. The CDR3 loop is CSARVESRYHEQYF. The CDR3 DNA is TGCAGTGCTAGAGTAGAGAGCCGGTATCACGAGCAGTACTTC.

This clonotype occurred many times. This chain connects TRBV12-3 or TRBV12-4 to TRBJ2-2; tentatively, D is TRBD1 or TRBD2 (5 bases each). This CDR3 is 14 amino acids long. Trimming cost V 7 bases and J 0 bases, with 9 bases left between them. The CDR3 nucleotides are TGTGCCAGCACCGGGGCCTCGAACACCGGGGAGCTGTTTTTT. This translates into CASTGASNTGELFF.

This clonotype was observed a few times. The J gene is TRBJ1-3, the V gene TRBV9, with D possibly TRBD1 on 6 matching bases. The CDR3 covers 14 residues. CDR1 is SGDLS, CDR2 YYNGEE, per germline. The germline V and J ends were trimmed by 5 bases and 4 bases, with 13 bases remaining between them. CDR3 residues: CASSVQGRGNTIYF. As DNA, the CDR3 is TGTGCCAGCAGTGTCCAGGGGCGCGGAAACACCATATATTTT.

The chain has TRBV18 and TRBJ1-1; D perhaps matches TRBD1 (6 bases). Trimming shortened V by 5 bases and J by 6 bases, and 13 bases separated the two germline ends. CDR3 length: 13 amino acids. Germline loops: CDR1 KGHSH, CDR2 LQKENI. CDR3 amino acids: CASSGGSGSEAFF. CDR3 bases: TGTGCCAGCTCAGGGGGCAGCGGATCTGAAGCTTTCTTT.

The chain uses TRBV2 and TRBJ2-1; 7 bases line up with TRBD2. There are 13 residues in the CDR3. The junction had 4 bases not matched to a gene; V was cut back by 2 bases and J by 9 bases. Looked up from germline, CDR1 is SNHLY and CDR2 is FYNNEI. The CDR3 sequence: CASSEPGLGEQFF. CDR3 in DNA: TGTGCCAGCAGTGAACCCGGACTAGGTGAGCAGTTCTTC. The whole variable domain, filled in from reference TRBV2 and TRBJ2-1, reads EPEVTQTPSHQVTQMGQEVILRCVPISNHLYFYWYRQILGQKVEFLVSFYNNEISEKSEIFDDQFSVERPDGSNFTLKIRSTKLEDSAMYFCASSEPGLGEQFFGPGTRLTVL.

Ten or more counts support this clonotype. The chain uses TRBV7-9 and TRBJ1-1; D is unclear. Per the germline V gene, CDR1 is SEHNR and CDR2 is FQNEAQ (reference sequence). V shed 2 bases and J shed 1 base, with 5 bases lying between them. The CDR3 loop spans 13 amino acids. The DNA of the CDR3 is TGTGCCAGCAGCTTACAGGCGAACACTGAAGCTTTCTTT. The encoded protein is CASSLQANTEAFF.

This clonotype has at least ten counts. The CDR3 loop is CATSGFHSYEQYF. The CDR3 DNA reads as TGTGCCACCAGTGGATTTCACTCCTACGAGCAGTACTTC. The genes are TRBV24-1 and TRBJ2-7; D remains ambiguous. Germline assignment: CDR1 KGHDR and CDR2 SFDVKD. This CDR3 contains 13 residues. V dropped 5 bases and J dropped 0 bases, with 7 bases sitting between them.

The J gene is TRBJ2-3, the V gene TRBV11-2; no firm D call. The CDR3 length is 16 residues. V lost 5 bases and J lost 1, with 16 bases in between. From germline, CDR1 is SGHAT and CDR2 FQNNGV. Here the CDR3 reads CASSRISSGGTDTQYF. DNA of the CDR3: TGTGCCAGCAGCCGTATCTCATCAGGAGGCACAGATACGCAGTATTTT.

This clonotype was counted only a few times. The chain combines TRBV6-5 with TRBJ2-1; 10 bases agree with TRBD2. CDR1 is MNHEY, CDR2 SVGAGI, per germline. This CDR3 is 13 amino acids long. V lost 8 bases and J lost 9; bases outside the gene matches: 7. The CDR3 is CASGSAGGFEQFF. For the CDR3, the DNA is TGTGCCAGCGGGTCAGCGGGAGGGTTTGAGCAGTTCTTC.

This clonotype was recorded many times. This sequence joins TRBV10-3 and TRBJ1-1, with 7 nucleotides matching TRBD1. The V segment lost 4 bases and the J segment 1 base; nucleotides outside the gene matches: 6. The germline V gene encodes CDR1 ENHRY and CDR2 SYGVKD. The CDR3 has 15 residues. CDR3 in DNA: TGTGCCATCAGTGTACAGGGGTCCACGAACACTGAAGCTTTCTTT. Translating gives CAISVQGSTNTEAFF.

The V gene is TRBV9, the J gene TRBJ2-1, with D possibly being TRBD1 (6 bases). Germline lookup yields CDR1 SGDLS and CDR2 YYNGEE. Trimming stripped 4 bases from V and 3 bases from J, with 32 bases between. This CDR3 has 21 amino acids. The CDR3 region has the DNA TGTGCCAGCAGCCCCATAGGGAGCCCACACGCCGAGGGGGAGATCTACAATGAGCAGTTCTTC. This codes for CASSPIGSPHAEGEIYNEQFF.

This clonotype appeared many times. The genes are TRBV9 and TRBJ2-1, with TRBD1 matching 10 bases. Germline loops: CDR1 SGDLS, CDR2 YYNGEE. The CDR3 spans 13 residues. V lost 4 bases and J lost 9; bases outside the gene matches: 4. The CDR3 DNA reads as TGTGCCAGCAGCCTCGGGACAGGGGCTGAGCAGTTCTTC. Translating gives CASSLGTGAEQFF.